The clone carrying this TCR beta chain came up a few times. As yet, its antigen is unknown. This specimen belongs to a study of T cell responses to AZD1222 COVID-19 vaccine. The germline V gene encodes CDR1 SGHRS and CDR2 YFSETQ. J lost 3 bases, V lost 4 bases, and 5 bases had no gene match. The CDR3 is 14 residues long. Data came from immunoSEQ multiplex PCR; TCRdb stores just in-frame clones and leaves some out. The table has 100,000 to 150,000 clones, over 80% seen once. Study conclusions and caveats: Clonal diversity was possibly underestimated, and white British individuals and females predominated among donors. Vaccine-associated CD4 TCRs spanned spike, dominant at 160-218 and 743-854. Baseline serostatus was positive in only a handful of AZD1222 recipients.

V is TRBV5-1 and J is TRBJ1-2; 8 bases match TRBD1. The sample consisted of peripheral blood, taken 28 days after the second AZD1222 dose. The origin of this receptor is an adult who received the AZD1222 COVID-19 vaccine. CDR3 amino acids: CASSPTTGDYGYTF. The CDR3 DNA is TGCGCCAGCAGCCCAACGACAGGGGACTATGGCTACACCTTC. Together with reference TRBV5-1 and TRBJ1-2, the CDR3 gives the full variable domain: KAGVTQTPRYLIKTRGQQVTLSCSPISGHRSVSWYQQTPGQGLQFLFEYFSETQRNKGNFPGRFSGRQFSNSRSEMNVSTLELGDSALYLCASSPTTGDYGYTFGSGTRLTVV.